This T cell receptor beta chain was sequenced for a study of shared clonotypes between healthy human individuals. General study findings and limits: When naive CD4 clonotypes were compared across a handful of donors, 4% to 6.5% were shared.

Researchers ran the assay at a deep level. This table comes from immunoSEQ multiplex PCR, and its TCRdb copy is limited to in-frame clones, with some not included. The sample contains some 1,100,000 clones, 78% of which appear only once. V lost 5 bases to trimming and J lost 8 bases, with 9 bases between them. CDR3 length: 12 amino acids. CDR1 and CDR2 from the germline V gene are SEHNR and FQNEAQ (reference sequence). On this clone: Its antigen is currently unknown.

The sample was memory CD4+ T cells from PBMCs. The subset is: CD45RA-negative fraction. The chain combines TRBV7-9 with TRBJ1-4; D remains unclear. The origin of this receptor is a man younger than 35 in good health. Some clones in this sample may be carry-over from other donors' samples. The DNA for the CDR3 is TGTGCCAGCAGCCCTGATTACGAAAAACTGTTTTTT. Encoded protein: CASSPDYEKLFF.